This T cell receptor beta chain appears in the sequencing data of a study of T-cell reconstitution after alpha-beta-depleted transplantation in children. This CDR3 has 16 amino acids. V was shortened by 5 bases and J by 5 bases, with 22 bases between the two germline ends. Germline V CDR1 and CDR2: SGHAT, FQNNGV. Unique molecular identifiers tagged the TCRbeta library. TCRdb ran MiXCR on the PCR reads and lists one entry per CDR3 protein. The table lists 440,000 or so distinct CDR3 sequences, 43% of them singletons. V usage is TRBV11-2 and J usage is TRBJ2-7; possibly TRBD2 for D (6 bases). This TCR came from a girl aged 2 to 9 with aplastic anemia, due to receive a stem cell transplant. Here the sequenced sample was PBMCs, taken before TCRalphabeta/CD19-depleted stem cell transplant. The CDR3 protein is CASSNSGTSSSDEQYF. In DNA, the CDR3 is TGTGCCAGCAGCAACTCCGGGACTTCGTCTTCAGACGAGCAGTACTTC.